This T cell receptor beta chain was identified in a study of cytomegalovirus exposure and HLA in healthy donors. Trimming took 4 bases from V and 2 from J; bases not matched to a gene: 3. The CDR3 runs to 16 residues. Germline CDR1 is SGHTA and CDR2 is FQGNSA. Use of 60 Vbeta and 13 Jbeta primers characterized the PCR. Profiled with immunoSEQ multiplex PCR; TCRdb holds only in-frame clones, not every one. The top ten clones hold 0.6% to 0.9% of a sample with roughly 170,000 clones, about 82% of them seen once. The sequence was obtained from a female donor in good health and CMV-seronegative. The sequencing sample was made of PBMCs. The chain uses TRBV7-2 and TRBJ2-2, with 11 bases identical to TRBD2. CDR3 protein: CASSSLAGVNTGELFF. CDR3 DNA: TGTGCCAGCAGCTCACTAGCGGGAGTCAACACCGGGGAGCTGTTTTTT.